This is a list of T cell receptor beta chains from one sample in a study of blood T cell repertoires in COVID-19. Using immunoSEQ multiplex PCR, the repertoire was profiled, and TCRdb retains in-frame clones only, with some absent. Found here are 150,000 to 200,000 clones, roughly nine tenths of them singletons; the top ten hold approximately 11%. Sequencing used peripheral blood. These receptors all come from a woman aged 55-75 years with COVID-19, enrolled during active disease. The CDR3 runs from the conserved cysteine through the conserved F or W. A D gene is named only where the DNA matches it firmly. Some rows mark clone size as missing; the rest say once, few, many or name a class of expanded clone.

clone_size	d_call	v_call	j_call	cdr3_aa	cdr3_nt
-	TRBD1	TRBV5-1	TRBJ2-4	CASSLVQGASNIQYF	TGCGCCAGCAGCTTGGTACAGGGGGCGAGCAACATTCAGTACTTC
-	-	TRBV19	TRBJ1-2	CASSKERNYGYTF	TGTGCCAGTAGCAAGGAGCGGAACTATGGCTACACCTTC
-	TRBD1	TRBV6-6	TRBJ1-2	CASSRPQTGPRRNGYTF	TGTGCCAGCAGTCGACCCCAGACAGGGCCAAGGAGAAATGGCTACACCTTC
-	TRBD1	TRBV6-5	TRBJ2-7	CASSQPRTGIYEQYF	TGTGCCAGCAGCCAACCTAGGACAGGGATATACGAGCAGTACTTC
-	TRBD2	TRBV19	TRBJ2-3	CASSIGGLAGHSDTQYF	TGTGCCAGTAGTATAGGTGGGCTAGCGGGACATTCAGATACGCAGTATTTT
-	TRBD1	TRBV28	TRBJ2-5	CASSPDRGMDQETQYF	TGTGCCAGCAGCCCTGACAGGGGCATGGACCAAGAGACCCAGTACTTC
-	-	TRBV27	TRBJ2-7	CASRLSAFSGGPELYEQYF	TGTGCCAGCAGATTAAGCGCCTTCTCGGGCGGGCCAGAGCTCTACGAGCAGTACTTC
-	-	TRBV24-1	TRBJ1-4	CATSDPDSATNEKLFF	TGTGCCACCAGCGACCCCGACTCAGCAACTAATGAAAAACTGTTTTTT
few	TRBD2	TRBV5-1	TRBJ2-7	CASSLSGRAWYEQYF	TGCGCCAGCAGCTTATCGGGGAGGGCCTGGTACGAGCAGTACTTC
-	-	TRBV29-1	TRBJ1-1	CSVVTGKRSEAFF	TGCAGCGTCGTTACAGGGAAAAGGAGTGAAGCTTTCTTT
once	-	TRBV19	TRBJ2-7	CASTPDSSYEQYF	TGTGCCAGTACCCCCGACAGTTCCTACGAGCAGTACTTC
-	-	TRBV9	TRBJ1-3	CASSTARTVGNTIYF	TGTGCCAGCAGCACTGCCAGGACAGTAGGAAACACCATATATTTT
-	-	TRBV6-1	TRBJ1-5	CASSEHRQGLESNQPQHF	TGTGCCAGCAGTGAACATCGGCAGGGGCTAGAAAGCAATCAGCCCCAGCATTTT
-	-	TRBV11-2	TRBJ1-5	CASSLGGISNQPQHF	TGTGCCAGCAGCTTGGGGGGTATCAGCAATCAGCCCCAGCATTTT
-	-	TRBV4-3	TRBJ1-2	CASSQEIGGMANYGYTF	TGCGCCAGCAGCCAAGAGATAGGGGGTATGGCTAACTATGGCTACACCTTC
-	-	TRBV12-3/TRBV12-4	TRBJ1-2	CASSRVNYGYTF	TGTGCCAGCAGTCGAGTCAACTATGGCTACACCTTC
once	-	TRBV2	TRBJ2-1	CASSSGSILEQFF	TGTGCCAGCAGTTCAGGGTCGATTCTTGAGCAGTTCTTC
-	-	TRBV9	TRBJ2-3	CASSVVGRRGDTQYF	TGTGCCAGCAGCGTAGTAGGACGAAGGGGAGATACGCAGTATTTT
-	TRBD2	TRBV10-3	TRBJ2-3	CAISEQAGVTDTQYF	TGTGCCATCAGTGAGCAAGCGGGAGTAACAGATACGCAGTATTTT
-	-	TRBV5-1	TRBJ2-2	CASSLDPADTGELFF	TGCGCCAGCAGCTTGGATCCAGCGGACACCGGGGAGCTGTTTTTT
-	TRBD1	TRBV19	TRBJ1-1	CASSTQGVSNTEAFF	TGTGCCAGTAGTACACAGGGGGTATCGAACACTGAAGCTTTCTTT
-	TRBD1	TRBV30	TRBJ2-7	CAWNRDRGGYEQYF	TGTGCCTGGAATAGGGACAGGGGGGGTTACGAGCAGTACTTC
-	-	TRBV11-3	TRBJ1-2	CASSLVRGNPLRGYTF	TGTGCCAGCAGCTTAGTTCGCGGCAATCCTCTAAGGGGCTACACCTTC
-	-	TRBV29-1	TRBJ1-3	CSVEGANTIYF	TGCAGCGTTGAGGGGGCAAACACCATATATTTT
once	TRBD1	TRBV11-1	TRBJ2-7	CASSFMGQGLYEQYF	TGTGCCAGCAGCTTCATGGGACAGGGACTCTACGAGCAGTACTTC
-	-	TRBV27	TRBJ1-5	CASSLGTFSNQPQHF	TGTGCCAGCAGCCTCGGGACTTTTAGCAATCAGCCCCAGCATTTT
-	-	TRBV4-2	TRBJ1-6	CASSQDRVSGSPLHF	TGTGCCAGCAGCCAAGATAGAGTATCCGGTTCACCCCTCCACTTT
-	-	TRBV4-1	TRBJ2-3	CASSLAIRGSGTDTQYF	TGCGCCAGCAGCCTGGCCATTCGGGGGAGCGGGACAGATACGCAGTATTTT
-	TRBD1	TRBV19	TRBJ1-2	CASSAGQGGYGYTF	TGTGCCAGTAGTGCCGGACAGGGGGGGTATGGCTACACCTTC
-	TRBD1	TRBV5-6	TRBJ1-5	CASRLQGGDQPQHF	TGTGCCAGCAGACTTCAGGGGGGAGACCAGCCCCAGCATTTT
-	TRBD1	TRBV5-4	TRBJ2-7	CASSLFGTGFISYEQYF	TGTGCCAGCAGCTTGTTTGGGACAGGCTTTATCTCCTACGAGCAGTACTTC
-	TRBD2	TRBV10-1	TRBJ2-3	CASSESTRASGSTDTQYF	TGCGCCAGCAGTGAGTCGACTCGGGCTAGCGGGAGCACAGATACGCAGTATTTT
once	-	TRBV9	TRBJ2-7	CASSVAEGAGYEQYF	TGTGCCAGCAGCGTAGCGGAGGGGGCCGGCTACGAGCAGTACTTC
-	-	TRBV15	TRBJ2-3	CATSGQGGGEDTQYF	TGTGCCACCAGCGGTCAAGGGGGGGGAGAAGATACGCAGTATTTT
-	-	TRBV6-2/TRBV6-3	TRBJ1-1	CASSYRGGHEAFF	TGTGCCAGCAGTTACAGGGGCGGTCATGAAGCTTTCTTT
-	-	TRBV5-6	TRBJ2-3	CASSLGSGTDTQYF	TGTGCCAGCAGCTTGGGGTCAGGGACAGATACGCAGTATTTT
-	TRBD1	TRBV7-3	TRBJ1-2	CASSSDRGYGYTF	TGTGCCAGCAGTTCGGACAGGGGGTATGGCTACACCTTC